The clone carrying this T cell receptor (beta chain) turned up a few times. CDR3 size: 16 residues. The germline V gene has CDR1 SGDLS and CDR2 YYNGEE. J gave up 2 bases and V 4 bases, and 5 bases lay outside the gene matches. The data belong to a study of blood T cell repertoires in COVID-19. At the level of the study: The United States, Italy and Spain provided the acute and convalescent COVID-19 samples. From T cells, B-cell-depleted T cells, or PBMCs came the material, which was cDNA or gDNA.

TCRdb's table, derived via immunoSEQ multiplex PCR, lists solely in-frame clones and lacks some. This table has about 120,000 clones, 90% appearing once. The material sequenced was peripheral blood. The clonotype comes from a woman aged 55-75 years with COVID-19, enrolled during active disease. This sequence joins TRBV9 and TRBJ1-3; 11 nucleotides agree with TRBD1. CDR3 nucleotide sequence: TGTGCCAGCAGCCCCTGGACAGGGGGCGCTGGAAACACCATATATTTT. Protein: CASSPWTGGAGNTIYF.